A selection of T cell receptor beta chains follows, all from one sample in a study of metastatic and nonmetastatic thyroid tumors. TCRdb re-called clones via MiXCR from the PCR reads. Seen here are around 3,500 clones, about 40% observed once, and the top ten hold less than 15%. Sequenced sample: adjacent normal tissue. Source of these receptors: a male donor with papillary thyroid cancer or a benign thyroid nodule (not recorded which). Some clones in this sample may be carry-over from other donors' samples. Each CDR3 is given with its conserved first and last residue. The D gene is left open where the match is weak. A clone size is listed for some rows: how often the clone was seen (once, few, many), or a class if it is expanded.

j_gene: TRBJ1-1; abundance: -; d_gene: -; v_gene: TRBV7-2; CDR3aa: CASSLGSGLQGEAFF; CDR3nt: TGTGCCAGCAGCTTAGGATCGGGTTTACAGGGTGAAGCTTTCTTT
j_gene: TRBJ2-7; abundance: few; d_gene: TRBD1; v_gene: TRBV27; CDR3aa: CASSLGTGSYEQYF; CDR3nt: TGTGCCAGCAGTCTAGGGACAGGGAGCTACGAGCAGTACTTC
j_gene: TRBJ1-5; abundance: large; d_gene: TRBD1; v_gene: TRBV6-2/TRBV6-3; CDR3aa: CASSSDRGQPQHF; CDR3nt: TGTGCCAGCAGCAGCGACAGGGGTCAGCCCCAGCATTTT
j_gene: TRBJ2-7; abundance: -; d_gene: -; v_gene: TRBV20-1; CDR3aa: CSARQANYEQYF; CDR3nt: TGCAGTGCCCGACAGGCAAACTACGAGCAGTACTTC
j_gene: TRBJ2-7; abundance: -; d_gene: TRBD1; v_gene: TRBV4-1; CDR3aa: CASSQGVTGADEQYF; CDR3nt: TGCGCCAGCAGCCAAGGGGTTACAGGGGCGGACGAGCAGTACTTC
j_gene: TRBJ2-3; abundance: few; d_gene: -; v_gene: TRBV19; CDR3aa: CASSARPNPGDTQYF; CDR3nt: TGTGCCAGTAGTGCCAGACCCAACCCCGGAGATACGCAGTATTTT
j_gene: TRBJ2-7; abundance: -; d_gene: TRBD2; v_gene: TRBV6-6; CDR3aa: CASSYLAGDEQYF; CDR3nt: TGTGCCAGCAGTTACCTAGCGGGAGACGAGCAGTACTTC
j_gene: TRBJ2-5; abundance: -; d_gene: -; v_gene: TRBV25-1; CDR3aa: CSTSLSGAPANEQFF; CDR3nt: TGTTCCACCAGTCTTAGCGGTGCCCCCGCCAATGAGCAATTCTTC
j_gene: TRBJ2-4; abundance: -; d_gene: -; v_gene: TRBV2; CDR3aa: CASIPGIGAYSIYF; CDR3nt: TGTGCCAGCATTCCCGGGATAGGGGCGTATTCAATATACTTC
j_gene: TRBJ2-1; abundance: few; d_gene: -; v_gene: TRBV19; CDR3aa: CASSFLGSHNEQFF; CDR3nt: TGTGCCAGTAGTTTTCTCGGGAGTCACAATGAGCAGTTCTTC
j_gene: TRBJ1-6; abundance: -; d_gene: TRBD1; v_gene: TRBV2; CDR3aa: CASSSGGGYNSPLHF; CDR3nt: TGTGCCAGCAGCTCAGGGGGTGGCTATAATTCACCCCTCCACTTT
j_gene: TRBJ1-2; abundance: once; d_gene: -; v_gene: TRBV5-1; CDR3aa: CASSLEVASNYGYTF; CDR3nt: TGCGCCAGCAGCTTGGAAGTGGCATCTAATTATGGCTACACCTTC
j_gene: TRBJ1-6; abundance: -; d_gene: -; v_gene: TRBV6-1; CDR3aa: CAVSGRYNSPLHF; CDR3nt: TGTGCCGTCTCAGGACGCTATAATTCACCCCTCCACTTT
j_gene: TRBJ1-1; abundance: few; d_gene: -; v_gene: TRBV6-1; CDR3aa: CATRDRDTMNTEAFF; CDR3nt: TGTGCCACCAGAGACCGGGACACGATGAACACTGAAGCTTTCTTT
j_gene: TRBJ1-1; abundance: few; d_gene: TRBD1; v_gene: TRBV19; CDR3aa: CASSIGQGGTEAFF; CDR3nt: TGTGCCAGTAGTATTGGACAGGGGGGAACTGAAGCTTTCTTT
j_gene: TRBJ2-3; abundance: -; d_gene: TRBD2; v_gene: TRBV7-3; CDR3aa: CASGFSGALDTQYF; CDR3nt: TGTGCCAGCGGTTTTAGCGGGGCCTTGGATACGCAGTATTTT
j_gene: TRBJ2-3; abundance: -; d_gene: -; v_gene: TRBV6-2/TRBV6-3; CDR3aa: CASSLPGTDTQYF; CDR3nt: TGTGCCAGCAGTTTACCGGGGACAGATACGCAGTATTTT
j_gene: TRBJ1-2; abundance: -; d_gene: -; v_gene: TRBV2; CDR3aa: CASSVGTVGIYGYTF; CDR3nt: TGTGCCAGCAGTGTGGGCACGGTCGGGATTTATGGCTACACCTTC
j_gene: TRBJ1-1; abundance: few; d_gene: -; v_gene: TRBV10-3; CDR3aa: CAISPWTNQNTEAFF; CDR3nt: TGTGCCATCAGCCCATGGACAAATCAGAACACTGAAGCTTTCTTT
j_gene: TRBJ1-3; abundance: -; d_gene: -; v_gene: TRBV2; CDR3aa: CASSLDRGSGNTIYF; CDR3nt: TGTGCCAGCAGTCTTGACAGAGGCTCTGGAAACACCATATATTTT
j_gene: TRBJ1-2; abundance: medium-sized; d_gene: -; v_gene: TRBV18; CDR3aa: CASSPQIARLGYTF; CDR3nt: TGTGCCAGCTCACCACAAATTGCGAGATTAGGCTACACCTTC
j_gene: TRBJ1-1; abundance: few; d_gene: -; v_gene: TRBV6-1; CDR3aa: CASSEWILNTEAFF; CDR3nt: TGTGCCAGCAGTGAATGGATATTGAACACTGAAGCTTTCTTT
j_gene: TRBJ1-2; abundance: few; d_gene: -; v_gene: TRBV12-3/TRBV12-4; CDR3aa: CASSATGRGYTF; CDR3nt: TGTGCCAGTAGCGCTACAGGGAGGGGCTACACCTTC